The clone carrying this T cell receptor beta chain was seen at least ten times. What it recognizes is unknown. Germline V gene sequence: CDR1 KGHSH, CDR2 LQKENI. The CDR3 runs 16 residues. Trimming took off 4 bases at V and 3 bases at J, with 18 bases between the two ends. TCRdb fed the 5' RACE reads into MiXCR, producing one record per CDR3 protein. The sample includes 42,000 or so distinct CDR3 sequences, around 2.5% of them seen just once. The record originates from a study of neurological immune-mediated disorders. Study-wide results and limits: None of the CDR3 amino acid sequences found in expanded clones was shared across subjects. This suggests that the TCR-beta repertoires were private in all groups.

What was sequenced was PBMCs. The source of this sequence is a young man with multiple sclerosis. The chain carries TRBV18 and TRBJ1-2; TRBD1 might be the D (6 bases). CDR3 sequence reads: CASSHGQLEGYYGYTF. CDR3 DNA: TGTGCCAGCTCACACGGACAGCTCGAGGGGTACTATGGCTACACCTTC.